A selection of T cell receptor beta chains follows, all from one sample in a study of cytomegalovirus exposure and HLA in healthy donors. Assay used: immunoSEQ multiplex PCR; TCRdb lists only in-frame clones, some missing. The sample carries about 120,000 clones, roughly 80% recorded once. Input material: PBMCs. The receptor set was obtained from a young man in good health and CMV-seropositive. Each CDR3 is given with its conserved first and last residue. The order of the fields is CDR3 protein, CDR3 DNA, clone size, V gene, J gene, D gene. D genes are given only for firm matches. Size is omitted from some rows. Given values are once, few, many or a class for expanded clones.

CDR3 protein: CASSSTGEGAGELFF
CDR3 DNA: TGTGCCAGCAGCTCCACGGGGGAAGGTGCCGGGGAGCTGTTTTTT
clone size: .
V gene: TRBV7-2
J gene: TRBJ2-2
D gene: .

CDR3 protein: CASSQDRDTGNIQYF
CDR3 DNA: TGCGCCAGCAGCCAAGATAGGGACACTGGGAACATTCAGTACTTC
clone size: .
V gene: TRBV4-3
J gene: TRBJ2-4
D gene: .

CDR3 protein: CASSSQGVTYEQYF
CDR3 DNA: TGTGCCAGCAGCTCCCAGGGGGTGACCTACGAGCAGTACTTC
clone size: .
V gene: TRBV11-3
J gene: TRBJ2-7
D gene: TRBD1

CDR3 protein: CASSEGTGMETQYF
CDR3 DNA: TGTGCCAGCAGTGAAGGGACAGGGATGGAGACCCAGTACTTC
clone size: .
V gene: TRBV2
J gene: TRBJ2-5
D gene: TRBD1

CDR3 protein: CASTQSPVSGSGSSPLHF
CDR3 DNA: TGTGCCAGTACTCAATCCCCCGTCAGCGGCTCTGGAAGTTCACCCCTCCACTTT
clone size: .
V gene: TRBV19
J gene: TRBJ1-6
D gene: .

CDR3 protein: CASSYSRTGDVGGYTF
CDR3 DNA: TGTGCCAGCAGTTACTCTCGGACAGGGGATGTGGGTGGCTACACCTTC
clone size: .
V gene: TRBV6-6
J gene: TRBJ1-2
D gene: TRBD1

CDR3 protein: CASSMNLWGGGVSYEQYF
CDR3 DNA: TGTGCCAGCAGCATGAACCTTTGGGGCGGGGGGGTCTCCTACGAGCAGTACTTC
clone size: .
V gene: TRBV7-7
J gene: TRBJ2-7
D gene: TRBD2

CDR3 protein: CASSSPGSGANVLTF
CDR3 DNA: TGTGCCAGCAGTTCCCCCGGCTCTGGGGCCAACGTCCTGACTTTC
clone size: once
V gene: TRBV6-5
J gene: TRBJ2-6
D gene: .

CDR3 protein: CASILAGGADTQYF
CDR3 DNA: TGTGCCAGCATACTAGCGGGAGGGGCAGATACGCAGTATTTT
clone size: few
V gene: TRBV7-2
J gene: TRBJ2-3
D gene: TRBD2

CDR3 protein: CASSLEGQGGRGEKLFF
CDR3 DNA: TGCGCCAGCAGCTTGGAGGGACAGGGGGGGAGAGGTGAAAAACTGTTTTTT
clone size: .
V gene: TRBV5-1
J gene: TRBJ1-4
D gene: TRBD1

CDR3 protein: CASSLRGQESSYEQYF
CDR3 DNA: TGTGCCAGCAGCTTAAGGGGACAGGAGAGCTCCTACGAGCAGTACTTC
clone size: .
V gene: TRBV7-9
J gene: TRBJ2-7
D gene: TRBD1

CDR3 protein: CASGQQGTEQYF
CDR3 DNA: TGTGCTAGTGGTCAACAGGGGACCGAGCAGTACTTC
clone size: .
V gene: TRBV12-5
J gene: TRBJ2-7
D gene: TRBD1

CDR3 protein: CASSLDRVDTQYF
CDR3 DNA: TGTGCCAGCAGCTTAGACAGGGTGGATACGCAGTATTTT
clone size: .
V gene: TRBV11-2
J gene: TRBJ2-3
D gene: .

CDR3 protein: CASRLITARAKNEKLFF
CDR3 DNA: TGTGCAAGTCGCCTAATAACTGCGAGAGCTAAAAATGAAAAACTGTTTTTT
clone size: .
V gene: TRBV12-2
J gene: TRBJ1-4
D gene: .

CDR3 protein: CASSKGSGSNEETQYF
CDR3 DNA: TGTGCCAGTAGTAAAGGTTCGGGGAGTAATGAAGAGACCCAGTACTTC
clone size: .
V gene: TRBV19
J gene: TRBJ2-5
D gene: .

CDR3 protein: CASSPRNEQFF
CDR3 DNA: TGTGCCAGCAGCCCGAGGAATGAGCAGTTCTTC
clone size: .
V gene: TRBV7-9
J gene: TRBJ2-1
D gene: .

CDR3 protein: CASSQEGGAYEQYF
CDR3 DNA: TGCGCCAGCAGCCAAGAGGGGGGAGCCTACGAGCAGTACTTC
clone size: .
V gene: TRBV4-3
J gene: TRBJ2-7
D gene: .

CDR3 protein: CASSLALSYEQYF
CDR3 DNA: TGTGCCAGCAGCTTAGCACTCTCCTACGAGCAGTACTTC
clone size: .
V gene: TRBV7-2
J gene: TRBJ2-7
D gene: .

CDR3 protein: CASSAGTPYEQYF
CDR3 DNA: TGTGCCAGCAGTGCCGGGACACCCTACGAGCAGTACTTC
clone size: .
V gene: TRBV2
J gene: TRBJ2-7
D gene: .

CDR3 protein: CAINPGQVPADTQYF
CDR3 DNA: TGTGCCATCAACCCGGGACAGGTCCCCGCAGATACGCAGTATTTT
clone size: .
V gene: TRBV10-3
J gene: TRBJ2-3
D gene: TRBD1

CDR3 protein: CASSWTGPNSPLHF
CDR3 DNA: TGTGCCAGCTCGTGGACAGGGCCCAATTCACCCCTCCACTTT
clone size: .
V gene: TRBV18
J gene: TRBJ1-6
D gene: TRBD1

CDR3 protein: CASSQDARIAEQYF
CDR3 DNA: TGCGCCAGCAGCCAAGATGCTCGGATAGCCGAGCAGTACTTC
clone size: .
V gene: TRBV4-1
J gene: TRBJ2-7
D gene: .

CDR3 protein: CASSDSTSGGAPNEQFF
CDR3 DNA: TGTGCCAGCAGTGACTCGACTAGCGGGGGGGCTCCCAATGAGCAGTTCTTC
clone size: .
V gene: TRBV6-4
J gene: TRBJ2-1
D gene: TRBD2

CDR3 protein: CATSRRRQFTLGEQYF
CDR3 DNA: TGTGCCACCAGCAGACGCCGACAGTTCACCTTGGGCGAGCAGTACTTC
clone size: .
V gene: TRBV15
J gene: TRBJ2-7
D gene: .

CDR3 protein: CASSTKNNYGYTF
CDR3 DNA: TGTGCCAGCTCTACAAAGAACAACTATGGCTACACCTTC
clone size: .
V gene: TRBV18
J gene: TRBJ1-2
D gene: .

CDR3 protein: CASSPGVEETQYF
CDR3 DNA: TGTGCCAGCTCACCCGGGGTTGAAGAGACCCAGTACTTC
clone size: .
V gene: TRBV18
J gene: TRBJ2-5
D gene: .

CDR3 protein: CASAGTELETQYF
CDR3 DNA: TGCGCCAGCGCCGGGACAGAACTAGAGACCCAGTACTTC
clone size: .
V gene: TRBV5-1
J gene: TRBJ2-5
D gene: TRBD1

CDR3 protein: CASSLEGGRAVDTQYF
CDR3 DNA: TGTGCCAGCAGCTTGGAAGGTGGGAGGGCCGTTGATACGCAGTATTTT
clone size: .
V gene: TRBV5-4
J gene: TRBJ2-3
D gene: TRBD2

CDR3 protein: CASSLDSGGLYEQYF
CDR3 DNA: TGTGCCAGCAGCTTAGATAGCGGGGGGTTGTACGAGCAGTACTTC
clone size: .
V gene: TRBV7-2
J gene: TRBJ2-7
D gene: TRBD2

CDR3 protein: CASSRGNRVLYGYTF
CDR3 DNA: TGTGCCAGCAGCCGCGGAAACAGGGTTCTCTATGGCTACACCTTC
clone size: once
V gene: TRBV7-2
J gene: TRBJ1-2
D gene: .

CDR3 protein: CASRHTGNLYGYTF
CDR3 DNA: TGTGCCAGCAGACATACAGGGAATCTCTATGGCTACACCTTC
clone size: .
V gene: TRBV9
J gene: TRBJ1-2
D gene: .

CDR3 protein: CASRDSSSYEQYF
CDR3 DNA: TGTGCCAGCAGGGACTCAAGCTCCTACGAGCAGTACTTC
clone size: .
V gene: TRBV6-6
J gene: TRBJ2-7
D gene: .

CDR3 protein: CASSLAPLGGDYGYTF
CDR3 DNA: TGTGCCAGCAGCTTAGCCCCGTTAGGGGGGGACTATGGCTACACCTTC
clone size: .
V gene: TRBV11-2
J gene: TRBJ1-2
D gene: .

CDR3 protein: CAGTASGNTGELFF
CDR3 DNA: TGTGCCGGGACGGCTAGCGGGAACACCGGGGAGCTGTTTTTT
clone size: .
V gene: TRBV30
J gene: TRBJ2-2
D gene: TRBD2

CDR3 protein: CASRLCPSAYNEQFF
CDR3 DNA: TGTGCAAGTCGCTTATGTCCTAGCGCCTACAATGAGCAGTTCTTC
clone size: few
V gene: TRBV12-2
J gene: TRBJ2-1
D gene: .

CDR3 protein: CASSPRPPVLAGRGEQYF
CDR3 DNA: TGTGCCAGTAGTCCCCGGCCGCCGGTACTAGCGGGCCGCGGCGAGCAGTACTTC
clone size: .
V gene: TRBV19
J gene: TRBJ2-7
D gene: TRBD2

CDR3 protein: CASSWGAGNSEQFF
CDR3 DNA: TGTGCCAGCAGCTGGGGAGCGGGGAACAGTGAGCAGTTCTTC
clone size: .
V gene: TRBV7-8
J gene: TRBJ2-1
D gene: TRBD2

CDR3 protein: CASSVTQGSGTTIYF
CDR3 DNA: TGTGCCAGCAGTGTCACACAGGGTTCGGGAACCACCATATATTTT
clone size: .
V gene: TRBV6-4
J gene: TRBJ1-3
D gene: .

CDR3 protein: CASSPSPTGLGANVLTF
CDR3 DNA: TGTGCCAGCAGCCCCTCCCCGACAGGGCTTGGGGCCAACGTCCTGACTTTC
clone size: .
V gene: TRBV7-9
J gene: TRBJ2-6
D gene: TRBD1

CDR3 protein: CASSLRGIANTEAFF
CDR3 DNA: TGTGCCAGCAGCTTGAGGGGGATTGCGAACACTGAAGCTTTCTTT
clone size: few
V gene: TRBV5-4
J gene: TRBJ1-1
D gene: .

CDR3 protein: CTSSQDSHLQSPNTEAFF
CDR3 DNA: TGCACCAGCAGCCAAGATTCCCACTTACAGTCCCCGAACACTGAAGCTTTCTTT
clone size: few
V gene: TRBV1
J gene: TRBJ1-1
D gene: .

CDR3 protein: CASSLDRGNTIYF
CDR3 DNA: TGTGCCAGCAGCTTGGACAGGGGTAACACCATATATTTT
clone size: .
V gene: TRBV5-4
J gene: TRBJ1-3
D gene: TRBD1

CDR3 protein: CASSLPTIVREQYF
CDR3 DNA: TGTGCCAGCAGCTTACCGACTATCGTTCGCGAGCAGTACTTC
clone size: .
V gene: TRBV7-8
J gene: TRBJ2-7
D gene: .

CDR3 protein: CASSLGPPGLHGREETQYF
CDR3 DNA: TGTGCCAGCAGCTTGGGCCCCCCGGGACTCCACGGTCGAGAAGAGACCCAGTACTTC
clone size: .
V gene: TRBV7-2
J gene: TRBJ2-5
D gene: .